The clone carrying this T cell receptor beta chain was counted a few times. TCRdb itself ran the RT-PCR reads through MiXCR, one entry per CDR3 protein. Among approximately 720,000 distinct CDR3 sequences listed, 13% to 15% were seen once. The CDR3 spans 16 residues. Germline CDR1 is SGHRS and CDR2 is YFSETQ. Trimming at V came to 0 bases and at J to 6 bases, leaving 10 bases not matched to a gene. The sequence was collected from a female donor in good health, serving as a healthy control. The chain links TRBV5-1 to TRBJ2-3; 7 bases agree with TRBD2. Material: memory CD4+ T cells from blood. The CDR3 sequence is CASSLDYGRFIDTQYF. The CDR3 coding sequence is TGCGCCAGCAGCTTGGACTACGGGAGGTTTATTGATACGCAGTATTTT.